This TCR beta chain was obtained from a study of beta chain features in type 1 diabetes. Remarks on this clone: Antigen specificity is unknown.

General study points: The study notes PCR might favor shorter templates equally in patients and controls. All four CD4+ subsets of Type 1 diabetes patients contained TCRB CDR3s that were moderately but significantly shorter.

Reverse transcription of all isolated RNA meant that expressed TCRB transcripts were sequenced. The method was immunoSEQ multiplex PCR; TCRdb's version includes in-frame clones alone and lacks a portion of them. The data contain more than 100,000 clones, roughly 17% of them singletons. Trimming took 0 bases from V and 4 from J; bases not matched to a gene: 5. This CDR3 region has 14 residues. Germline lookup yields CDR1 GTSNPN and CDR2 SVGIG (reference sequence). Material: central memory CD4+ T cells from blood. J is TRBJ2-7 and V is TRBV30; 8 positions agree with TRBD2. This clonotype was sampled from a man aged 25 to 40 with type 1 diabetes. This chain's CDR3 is CAWSVGLASYEQYF. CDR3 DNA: TGTGCCTGGAGTGTAGGACTAGCATCGTACGAGCAGTACTTC.